This TCR beta chain is drawn from a study of siplizumab effects on memory and regulatory T cells. Study conclusions and caveats: The apparent diversity of naive T cells exceeded that of memory cells, and naive T cells seemed to make a major contribution to the alloresponse.

This clone occurred once. Its specificity is unknown. CDR1 and CDR2 from the germline V gene are WNHNN and SYGVQD (reference sequence). The CDR3 spans 16 residues. V trimming: 7 bases; J trimming: 2 bases; junction bases outside the gene matches: 14. Assay: immunoSEQ multiplex PCR; the TCRdb copy retains only in-frame clones and omits some. The sample carries 99,000 or so clones, more than 85% recorded once. The origin of this receptor is a human donor in good health. Sample: CD4+ T cells sorted from blood. V gene TRBV10-1 combines with J gene TRBJ2-7, with TRBD1 identical over 7 bases. The CDR3 DNA reads TGCGCCAGCACGATTGAAAGGACAGGCCAAACCTACGAGCAGTACTTC. This codes for CASTIERTGQTYEQYF.